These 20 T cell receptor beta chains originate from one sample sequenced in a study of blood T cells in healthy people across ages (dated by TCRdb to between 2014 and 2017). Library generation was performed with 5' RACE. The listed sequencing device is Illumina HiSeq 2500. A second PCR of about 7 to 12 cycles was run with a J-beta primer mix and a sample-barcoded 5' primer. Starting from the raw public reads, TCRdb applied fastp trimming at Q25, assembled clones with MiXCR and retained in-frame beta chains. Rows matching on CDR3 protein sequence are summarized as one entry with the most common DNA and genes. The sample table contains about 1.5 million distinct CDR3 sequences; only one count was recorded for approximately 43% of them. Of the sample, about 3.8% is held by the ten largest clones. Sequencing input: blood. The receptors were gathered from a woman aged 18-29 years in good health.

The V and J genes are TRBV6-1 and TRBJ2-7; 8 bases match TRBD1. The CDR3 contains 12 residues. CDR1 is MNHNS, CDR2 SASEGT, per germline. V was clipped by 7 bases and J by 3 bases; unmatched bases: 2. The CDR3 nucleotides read TGTGCCAGCAAGGACAGGGTCTACGAGCAGTACTTC. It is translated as CASKDRVYEQYF.

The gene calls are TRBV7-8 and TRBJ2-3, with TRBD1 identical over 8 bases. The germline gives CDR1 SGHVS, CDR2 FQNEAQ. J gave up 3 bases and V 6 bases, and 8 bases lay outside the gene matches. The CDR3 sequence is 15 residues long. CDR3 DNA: TGTGCCAGCAGTCGGGGACAGGCCGTTACAGATACGCAGTATTTT. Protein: CASSRGQAVTDTQYF.

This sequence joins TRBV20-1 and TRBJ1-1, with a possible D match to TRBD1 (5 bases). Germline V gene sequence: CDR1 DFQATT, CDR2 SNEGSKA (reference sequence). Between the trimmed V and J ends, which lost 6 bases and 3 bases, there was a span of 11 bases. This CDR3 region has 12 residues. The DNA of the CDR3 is TGCAGTGCCAAGACAGCGGACACTGAAGCTTTCTTT. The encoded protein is CSAKTADTEAFF.

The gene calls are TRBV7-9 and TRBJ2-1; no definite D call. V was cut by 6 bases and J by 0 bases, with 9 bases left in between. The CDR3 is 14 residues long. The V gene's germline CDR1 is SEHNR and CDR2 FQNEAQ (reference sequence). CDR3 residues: CASRTPSSYNEQFF. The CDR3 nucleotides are TGTGCCAGCAGGACCCCTAGCTCCTACAATGAGCAGTTCTTC.

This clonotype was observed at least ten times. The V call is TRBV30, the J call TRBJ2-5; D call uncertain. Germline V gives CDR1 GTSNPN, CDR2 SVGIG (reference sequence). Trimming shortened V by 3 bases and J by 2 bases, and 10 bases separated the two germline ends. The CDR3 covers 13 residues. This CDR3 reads CAWRLAEQETQYF. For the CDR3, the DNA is TGTGCCTGGAGGTTGGCAGAACAAGAGACCCAGTACTTC.

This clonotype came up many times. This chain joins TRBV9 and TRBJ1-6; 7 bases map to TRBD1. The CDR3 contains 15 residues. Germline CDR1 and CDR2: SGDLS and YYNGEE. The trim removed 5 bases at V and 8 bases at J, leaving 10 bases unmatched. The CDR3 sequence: CASSYRGRGDSPLHF. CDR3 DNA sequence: TGTGCCAGCAGTTACAGGGGCCGCGGGGATTCACCCCTCCACTTT.

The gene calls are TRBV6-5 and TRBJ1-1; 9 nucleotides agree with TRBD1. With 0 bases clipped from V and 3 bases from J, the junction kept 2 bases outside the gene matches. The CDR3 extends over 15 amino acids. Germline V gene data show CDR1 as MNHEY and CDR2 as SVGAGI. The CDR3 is CASSYSNRGHTEAFF. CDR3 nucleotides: TGTGCCAGCAGTTACTCGAACAGGGGGCACACTGAAGCTTTCTTT.

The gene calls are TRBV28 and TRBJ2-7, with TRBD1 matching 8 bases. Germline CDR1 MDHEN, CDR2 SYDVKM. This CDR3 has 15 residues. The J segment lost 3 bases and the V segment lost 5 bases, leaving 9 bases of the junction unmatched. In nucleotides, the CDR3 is TGTGCCAGCAGTCTCAGGGGGCGTTTAGGCTACGAGCAGTACTTC. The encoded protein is CASSLRGRLGYEQYF.

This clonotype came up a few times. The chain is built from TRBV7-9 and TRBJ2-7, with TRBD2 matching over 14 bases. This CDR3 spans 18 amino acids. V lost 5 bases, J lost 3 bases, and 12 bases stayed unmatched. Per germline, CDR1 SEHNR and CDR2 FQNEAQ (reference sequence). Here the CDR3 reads CASSPLPGLAGVVYEQYF. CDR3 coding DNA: TGTGCCAGCAGCCCCCTTCCGGGACTAGCGGGAGTTGTCTACGAGCAGTACTTC.

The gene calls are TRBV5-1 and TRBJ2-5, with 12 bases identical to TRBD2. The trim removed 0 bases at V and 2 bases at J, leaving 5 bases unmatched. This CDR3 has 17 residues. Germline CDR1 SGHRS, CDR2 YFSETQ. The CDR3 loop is CASSLGTSGDLQETQYF. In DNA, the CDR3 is TGCGCCAGCAGCTTGGGGACTAGCGGGGACCTACAAGAGACCCAGTACTTC. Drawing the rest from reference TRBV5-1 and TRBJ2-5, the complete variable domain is KAGVTQTPRYLIKTRGQQVTLSCSPISGHRSVSWYQQTPGQGLQFLFEYFSETQRNKGNFPGRFSGRQFSNSRSEMNVSTLELGDSALYLCASSLGTSGDLQETQYFGPGTRLLVL.

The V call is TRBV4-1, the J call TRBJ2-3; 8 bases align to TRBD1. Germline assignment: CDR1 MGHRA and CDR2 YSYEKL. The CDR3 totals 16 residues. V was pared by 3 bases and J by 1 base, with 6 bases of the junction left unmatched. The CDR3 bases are TGCGCCAGCAGCCATACAGGGGGTTTTGGCACAGATACGCAGTATTTT. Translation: CASSHTGGFGTDTQYF.

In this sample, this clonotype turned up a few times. The DNA of the CDR3 is TGCAGCGCCCGGGGACGGCTTCAAGAGACCCAGTACTTC. Its protein is CSARGRLQETQYF. This sequence joins TRBV29-1 and TRBJ2-5, with D possibly called TRBD1 or TRBD2 (5 bases each). CDR3 length: 13 amino acids. Germline V CDR1 and CDR2: SQVTM, ANQGSEA. Trimming took off 7 bases at V and 2 bases at J, with 14 bases between the two ends.

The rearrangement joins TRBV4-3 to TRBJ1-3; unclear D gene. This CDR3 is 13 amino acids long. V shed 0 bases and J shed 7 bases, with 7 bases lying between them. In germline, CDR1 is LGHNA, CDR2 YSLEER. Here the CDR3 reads CASSQELRNTIYF. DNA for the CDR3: TGCGCCAGCAGCCAAGAGTTACGGAACACCATATATTTT.

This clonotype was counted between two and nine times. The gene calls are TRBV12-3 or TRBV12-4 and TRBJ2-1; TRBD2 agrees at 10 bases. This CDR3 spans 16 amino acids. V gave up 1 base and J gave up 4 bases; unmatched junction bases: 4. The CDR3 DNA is TGTGCCAGCAGTTTAGAAGGGACTAGCGTTTACAATGAGCAGTTCTTC. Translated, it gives CASSLEGTSVYNEQFF.

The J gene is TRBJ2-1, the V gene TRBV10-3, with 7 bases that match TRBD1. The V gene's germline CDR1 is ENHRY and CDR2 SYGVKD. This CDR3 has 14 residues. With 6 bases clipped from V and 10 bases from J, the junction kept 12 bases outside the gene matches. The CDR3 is CAIRGDRVFDEQFF. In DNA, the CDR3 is TGTGCCATCAGGGGCGACAGGGTCTTCGACGAGCAGTTCTTC.

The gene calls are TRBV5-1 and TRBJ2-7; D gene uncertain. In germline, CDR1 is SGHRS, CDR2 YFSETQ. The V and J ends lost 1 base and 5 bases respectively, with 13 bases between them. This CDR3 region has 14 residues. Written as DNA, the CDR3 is TGCGCCAGCAGCTTGTCTTTGGATCAGCACGAGCAGTACTTC. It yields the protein CASSLSLDQHEQYF.

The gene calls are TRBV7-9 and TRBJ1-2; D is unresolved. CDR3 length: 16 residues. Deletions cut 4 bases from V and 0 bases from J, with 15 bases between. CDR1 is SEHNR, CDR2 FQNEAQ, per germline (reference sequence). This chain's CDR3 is CASSYGHNSANYGYTF. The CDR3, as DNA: TGTGCCAGCAGCTACGGGCACAACTCAGCTAACTATGGCTACACCTTC.

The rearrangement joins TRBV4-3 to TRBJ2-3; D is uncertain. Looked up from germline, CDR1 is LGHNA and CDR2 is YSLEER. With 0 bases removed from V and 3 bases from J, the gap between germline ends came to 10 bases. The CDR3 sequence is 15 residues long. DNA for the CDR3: TGCGCCAGCAGCCAAGATAGTAGAACAACAGATACGCAGTATTTT. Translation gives CASSQDSRTTDTQYF.

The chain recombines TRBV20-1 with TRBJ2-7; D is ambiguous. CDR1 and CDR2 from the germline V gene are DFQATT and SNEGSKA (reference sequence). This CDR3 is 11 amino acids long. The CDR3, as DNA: TGCAGCGCCGCCGGGCTCTACGAGCAGTACTTC. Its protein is CSAAGLYEQYF.

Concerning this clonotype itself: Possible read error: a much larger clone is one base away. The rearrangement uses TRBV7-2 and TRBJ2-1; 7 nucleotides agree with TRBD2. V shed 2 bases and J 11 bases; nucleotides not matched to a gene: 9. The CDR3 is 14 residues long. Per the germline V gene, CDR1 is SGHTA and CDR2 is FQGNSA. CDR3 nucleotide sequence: TGTGCCAGCAGCTTACGAGCGGGGTGGACTAAGCAGTTCTTC. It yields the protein CASSLRAGWTKQFF.